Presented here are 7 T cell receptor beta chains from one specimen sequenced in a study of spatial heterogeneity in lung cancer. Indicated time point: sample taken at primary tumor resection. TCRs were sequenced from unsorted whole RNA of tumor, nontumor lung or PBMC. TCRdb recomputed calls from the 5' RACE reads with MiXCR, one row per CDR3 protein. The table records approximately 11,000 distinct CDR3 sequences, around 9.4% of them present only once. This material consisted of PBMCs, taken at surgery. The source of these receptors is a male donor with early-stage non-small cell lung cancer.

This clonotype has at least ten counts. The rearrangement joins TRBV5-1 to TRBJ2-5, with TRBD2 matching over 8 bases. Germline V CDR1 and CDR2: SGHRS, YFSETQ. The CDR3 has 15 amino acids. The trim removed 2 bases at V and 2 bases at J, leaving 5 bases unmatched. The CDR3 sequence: CASSFWRGEQETQYF. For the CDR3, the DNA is TGCGCCAGCAGCTTTTGGCGGGGGGAACAAGAGACCCAGTACTTC.

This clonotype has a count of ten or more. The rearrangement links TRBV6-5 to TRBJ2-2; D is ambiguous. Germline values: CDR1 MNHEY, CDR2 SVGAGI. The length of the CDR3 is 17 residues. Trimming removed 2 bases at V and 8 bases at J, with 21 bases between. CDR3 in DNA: TGTGCCAGCAGTTACCAAATTAACAAGCCCAAGGAAGGGGAGCTGTTTTTT. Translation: CASSYQINKPKEGELFF.

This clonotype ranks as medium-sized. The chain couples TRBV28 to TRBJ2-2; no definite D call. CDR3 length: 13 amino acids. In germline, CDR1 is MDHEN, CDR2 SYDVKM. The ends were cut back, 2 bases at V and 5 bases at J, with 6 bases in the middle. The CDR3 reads CASSLRVTGELFF. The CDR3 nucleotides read TGTGCCAGCAGTTTAAGGGTAACCGGGGAGCTGTTTTTT.

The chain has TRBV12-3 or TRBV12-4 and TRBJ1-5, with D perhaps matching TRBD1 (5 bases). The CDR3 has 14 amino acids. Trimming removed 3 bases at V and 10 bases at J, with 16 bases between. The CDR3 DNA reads TGTGCCAGCAGTTTTGGGGCAGTATCCAGTCCCCAGCATTTT. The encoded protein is CASSFGAVSSPQHF.

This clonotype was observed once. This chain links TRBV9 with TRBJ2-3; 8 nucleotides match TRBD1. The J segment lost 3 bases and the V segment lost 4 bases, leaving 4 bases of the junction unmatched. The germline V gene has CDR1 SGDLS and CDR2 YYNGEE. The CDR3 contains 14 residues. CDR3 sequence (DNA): TGTGCCAGCAGCCCAGGGGGCTCGACAGATACGCAGTATTTT. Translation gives CASSPGGSTDTQYF. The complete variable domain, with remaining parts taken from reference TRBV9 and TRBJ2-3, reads DSGVTQTPKHLITATGQRVTLRCSPRSGDLSVYWYQQSLDQGLQFLIQYYNGEERAKGNILERFSAQQFPDLHSELNLSSLELGDSALYFCASSPGGSTDTQYFGPGTRLTVL.

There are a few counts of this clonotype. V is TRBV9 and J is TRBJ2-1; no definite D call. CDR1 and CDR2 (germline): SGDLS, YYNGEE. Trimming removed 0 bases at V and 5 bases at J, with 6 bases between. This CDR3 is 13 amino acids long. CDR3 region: CASSVGPDNEQFF. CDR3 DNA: TGTGCCAGCAGCGTAGGTCCAGACAATGAGCAGTTCTTC.

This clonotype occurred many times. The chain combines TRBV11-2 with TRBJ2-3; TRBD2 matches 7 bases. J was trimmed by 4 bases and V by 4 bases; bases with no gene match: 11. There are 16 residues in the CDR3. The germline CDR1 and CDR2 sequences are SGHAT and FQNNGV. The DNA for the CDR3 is TGTGCCAGCAGCTCCATCCGTGGGGGGGTCCCAGATACGCAGTATTTT. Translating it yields CASSSIRGGVPDTQYF. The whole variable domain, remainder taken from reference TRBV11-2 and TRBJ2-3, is EAGVAQSPRYKIIEKRQSVAFWCNPISGHATLYWYQQILGQGPKLLIQFQNNGVVDDSQLPKDRFSAERLKGVDSTLKIQPAKLEDSAVYLCASSSIRGGVPDTQYFGPGTRLTVL.